A single sample gave rise to the 25 T cell receptor beta chains below, sequenced in a study of cytomegalovirus exposure and HLA in healthy donors. PCR used 60 Vbeta primers and 13 Jbeta primers. Sequencing used immunoSEQ multiplex PCR; TCRdb keeps in-frame clones, though not all of them. The sample has some 120,000 clones; roughly 79% are singletons. Sequencing input: PBMCs. The receptors stem from a woman in her twenties or thirties in good health and CMV-seronegative.

This sequence joins TRBV5-1 and TRBJ2-2; D possibly corresponds to TRBD1 (5 bases). The CDR3 covers 14 residues. Germline V lookup: CDR1 SGHRS, CDR2 YFSETQ. V was pared by 1 base and J by 5 bases, with 9 bases between. CDR3 loop: CASSLHRWTGELFF. In nucleotides, the CDR3 is TGCGCCAGCAGCTTGCACAGGTGGACCGGGGAGCTGTTTTTT.

This clone came up once. J is TRBJ2-1 and V is TRBV6-1; 9 nucleotides agree with TRBD2. With 4 bases clipped from V and 6 bases from J, the junction kept 4 bases outside the gene matches. Germline V gives CDR1 MNHNS, CDR2 SASEGT. The CDR3 is 14 residues long. In DNA, the CDR3 is TGTGCCAGCAGTGTAGCGGGAGAAAGCAATGAGCAGTTCTTC. Translation: CASSVAGESNEQFF.

The chain employs TRBV9 and TRBJ2-7, with D unclear. V lost 4 bases and J 4 bases, leaving 21 bases between the germline ends. The CDR3 totals 16 residues. From germline, CDR1 is SGDLS and CDR2 YYNGEE. CDR3 nucleotides: TGTGCCAGCAGCCCTCGTGGGCCGTCAAGCCCTTACGAGCAGTACTTC. Protein product: CASSPRGPSSPYEQYF.

The V gene is TRBV9, the J gene TRBJ2-5; 10 bases match TRBD2. CDR1 SGDLS and CDR2 YYNGEE come from the germline V gene. This CDR3 is built from 16 residues. J was trimmed by 4 bases and V by 0 bases; bases with no gene match: 6. The CDR3 here is CASSVASGRTIETQYF. CDR3 coding DNA: TGTGCCAGCAGCGTAGCTAGCGGGAGAACGATAGAGACCCAGTACTTC. Full variable domain (outside the CDR3, taken from reference TRBV9 and TRBJ2-5): DSGVTQTPKHLITATGQRVTLRCSPRSGDLSVYWYQQSLDQGLQFLIQYYNGEERAKGNILERFSAQQFPDLHSELNLSSLELGDSALYFCASSVASGRTIETQYFGPGTRLLVL.

The genes are TRBV7-9 and TRBJ2-7; perhaps TRBD2 as D (6 bases). The V and J ends lost 5 bases and 0 bases respectively, with 20 bases between them. Germline values: CDR1 SEHNR, CDR2 FQNEAQ (reference sequence). The CDR3 runs 17 residues. CDR3 bases: TGTGCCAGCAGCCCGGGAGTCCTCGGACTAAGCTCCTACGAGCAGTACTTC. Encoded protein: CASSPGVLGLSSYEQYF. Drawing the rest from reference TRBV7-9 and TRBJ2-7, the complete variable domain is DTGVSQNPRHKITKRGQNVTFRCDPISEHNRLYWYRQTLGQGPEFLTYFQNEAQLEKSRLLSDRFSAERPKGSFSTLEIQRTEQGDSAMYLCASSPGVLGLSSYEQYFGPGTRLTVT.

V is TRBV28 and J is TRBJ2-6, with a possible D match to TRBD1 (6 bases). From germline, CDR1 is MDHEN and CDR2 SYDVKM. V lost 3 bases and J 6 bases, leaving 12 bases between the germline ends. The CDR3 is 15 amino acids. In DNA form, the CDR3 reads TGTGCCAGCAGTTTGACAGGTCAGATGGCCAACGTCCTGACTTTC. The encoded protein is CASSLTGQMANVLTF.

V and J are TRBV19 and TRBJ2-1, with 7 nucleotides matching TRBD1. There are 13 residues in the CDR3. Germline V lookup: CDR1 LNHDA, CDR2 SQIVND (reference sequence). Germline trimming cut 5 bases from V and 9 bases from J; bases unmatched to any gene: 7. The CDR3 protein is CASSWRGGSEQFF. The CDR3 nucleotides are TGTGCCAGTAGTTGGAGAGGGGGCTCTGAGCAGTTCTTC.

This clone occurred once. The chain has TRBV13 and TRBJ2-7; 9 bases are a match to TRBD2. This CDR3 is built from 18 residues. Losses at the gene ends were 1 base for V and 0 bases for J; bases not matched to a gene: 10. Per the germline V gene, CDR1 is PRHDT and CDR2 is FYEKMQ (reference sequence). The chain's CDR3 is CASSLEGVTSGPSYEQYF. CDR3 coding DNA: TGTGCCAGCAGCTTAGAGGGGGTAACTAGCGGGCCCTCCTACGAGCAGTACTTC. The whole variable domain, filled in from reference TRBV13 and TRBJ2-7, reads AAGVIQSPRHLIKEKRETATLKCYPIPRHDTVYWYQQGPGQDPQFLISFYEKMQSDKGSIPDRFSAQQFSDYHSELNMSSLELGDSALYFCASSLEGVTSGPSYEQYFGPGTRLTVT.

This chain uses TRBV6-5 with TRBJ2-1; D gene uncertain. The CDR3 has 11 residues. Germline CDR1 is MNHEY and CDR2 is SVGAGI. V lost 2 bases and J lost 10, with 6 bases in between. The CDR3 spells CASSYGREQFF. The DNA for the CDR3 is TGTGCCAGCAGTTACGGCAGGGAGCAGTTCTTC.

The gene calls are TRBV2 and TRBJ2-3; 8 bases match TRBD2. Trimming took 6 bases from V and 3 from J; bases not matched to a gene: 14. This CDR3 contains 17 residues. Germline values: CDR1 SNHLY, CDR2 FYNNEI. The CDR3 region has the DNA TGTGCCAGCAGCCCAAGCGAAGCGGGAGTTTTGACAGATACGCAGTATTTT. Protein sequence: CASSPSEAGVLTDTQYF.

CDR3 protein: CASSQLTGFNTEAFF. The DNA of the CDR3 is TGCGCCAGCAGCCAATTGACAGGGTTTAACACTGAAGCTTTCTTT. The chain couples TRBV4-1 to TRBJ1-1; 7 bases align to TRBD1. CDR3 length: 15 residues. Germline V gene sequence: CDR1 MGHRA, CDR2 YSYEKL. V lost 2 bases to trimming and J lost 2 bases; unmatched junction nucleotides: 5.

The J gene is TRBJ2-7, the V gene TRBV6-1; 7 bases match TRBD1. From germline, CDR1 is MNHNS and CDR2 SASEGT. Germline trimming cut 2 bases from V and 5 bases from J; bases unmatched to any gene: 6. The CDR3 loop spans 14 amino acids. CDR3 nucleotide sequence: TGTGCCAGCAGTGAATTAAGGCAGGGGGACGAGCAGTACTTC. As protein: CASSELRQGDEQYF.

The J gene is TRBJ2-4, the V gene TRBV7-9; a possible D gene is TRBD2 (5 bases). CDR3 length: 14 amino acids. V lost 5 bases and J 3 bases, leaving 11 bases between the germline ends. CDR1 and CDR2 from the germline V gene are SEHNR and FQNEAQ (reference sequence). The CDR3 loop reads CASSRGEVKNIQYF. Written as DNA, the CDR3 is TGTGCCAGCAGCCGGGGAGAGGTCAAAAACATTCAGTACTTC.

V is TRBV2 and J is TRBJ2-1; 11 bases align to TRBD1. V lost 7 bases and J lost 12; bases outside the gene matches: 14. The CDR3 runs to 15 residues. Germline loops: CDR1 SNHLY, CDR2 FYNNEI. The CDR3 DNA reads as TGTGCCAGCAACTCCCCGGGACAGGGGGGGTGGGGGCAGTTCTTC. It specifies CASNSPGQGGWGQFF.

V gene TRBV30 combines with J gene TRBJ2-7, with D perhaps TRBD2 (6 bases). The CDR3 sequence is 12 residues long. Germline assignment: CDR1 GTSNPN and CDR2 SVGIG (reference sequence). Trimming took 4 bases from V and 4 from J, leaving 11 bases between them. CDR3 sequence (DNA): TGTGCCTGGACTGTGGGAGGTTACGAGCAGTACTTC. Translated, it gives CAWTVGGYEQYF.

The chain is built from TRBV5-5 and TRBJ2-3, with 7 positions matching TRBD1. Germline V lookup: CDR1 SGHKS, CDR2 YYEKEE (reference sequence). With V trimmed by 1 base and J by 1 base, 6 bases remained unmatched. The CDR3 contains 16 residues. The CDR3 DNA sequence: TGTGCCAGCAGCTTGTCCGCAGGGGGAGGCACAGATACGCAGTATTTT. Residues: CASSLSAGGGTDTQYF.

This clone was found once. The chain uses TRBV6-1 and TRBJ2-7; 7 nucleotides line up with TRBD2. The CDR3 loop spans 15 amino acids. Unmatched junction bases numbered 9, after V lost 4 bases and J lost 3 bases. Per the germline V gene, CDR1 is MNHNS and CDR2 is SASEGT. The DNA of the CDR3 is TGTGCCAGCAGTGGCAGCGGGACCCCACTCTACGAGCAGTACTTC. This codes for CASSGSGTPLYEQYF.

The V call is TRBV7-2, the J call TRBJ2-4; D call uncertain. Germline assignment: CDR1 SGHTA and CDR2 FQGNSA. The germline V and J ends were trimmed by 7 bases and 4 bases, with 17 bases remaining between them. CDR3 size: 15 residues. The CDR3 loop is CASTKAAPGKNIQYF. CDR3 bases: TGTGCCAGCACCAAGGCCGCCCCCGGGAAAAACATTCAGTACTTC.

This clone showed up just a few times. This chain links TRBV27 with TRBJ2-7, with D uncertain. Trimming pared 0 bases from V and 5 bases from J, leaving 17 bases between. CDR3 length: 16 amino acids. Germline V CDR1 and CDR2: MNHEY, SMNVEV (reference sequence). The CDR3 loop reads CASSLSVGGAAHEQYF. CDR3 bases: TGTGCCAGCAGTTTATCGGTCGGTGGTGCGGCGCACGAGCAGTACTTC.

The CDR3 sequence: CASSPDRNYEQYF. The CDR3 coding sequence is TGCGCCAGCAGCCCAGACAGGAATTACGAGCAGTACTTC. The V call is TRBV4-3, the J call TRBJ2-7; D perhaps matches TRBD1 (6 bases). Germline CDR1 is LGHNA and CDR2 is YSLEER. The CDR3 runs to 13 residues. The germline V and J ends were trimmed by 4 bases and 4 bases, with 11 bases remaining between them.

The chain joins TRBV6-5 to TRBJ1-5; TRBD1 matches at 7 bases. The germline CDR1 and CDR2 sequences are MNHEY and SVGAGI. The CDR3 is 14 residues long. V was pared by 6 bases and J by 4 bases, with 6 bases of the junction left unmatched. The CDR3, as DNA: TGTGCCAGCAGAAAGGGGGCAGGTAATCAGCCCCAGCATTTT. Its translation is CASRKGAGNQPQHF.

The chain has TRBV19 and TRBJ1-1; TRBD1 aligns across 9 bases. The CDR3 length is 16 residues. CDR1 and CDR2 (germline): LNHDA, SQIVND (reference sequence). Trimming took 7 bases from V and 1 from J; bases not matched to a gene: 10. The CDR3 spells CASIPEVGQGNTEAFF. DNA of the CDR3: TGTGCCAGTATCCCCGAGGTGGGACAGGGGAACACTGAAGCTTTCTTT.

The CDR3 nucleotides are TGTGCCAGCAGTGCAGCCCCGGGACAGGGTTCCAATGAGCAGTTCTTC. It codes for CASSAAPGQGSNEQFF. The chain carries TRBV28 and TRBJ2-1; 9 nucleotides match TRBD1. The CDR3 has 16 residues. Germline lookup yields CDR1 MDHEN and CDR2 SYDVKM. The V gene end was trimmed by 5 bases and the J gene end by 6 bases; junction bases not matched to a gene: 11. The full variable domain, rest sourced from reference TRBV28 and TRBJ2-1, is DVKVTQSSRYLVKRTGEKVFLECVQDMDHENMFWYRQDPGLGLRLIYFSYDVKMKEKGDIPEGYSVSREKKERFSLILESASTNQTSMYLCASSAAPGQGSNEQFFGPGTRLTVL.

The chain combines TRBV5-1 with TRBJ2-5; D ambiguous. The CDR3 is 14 amino acids. Germline V gene lookup returns CDR1 SGHRS and CDR2 YFSETQ. V shed 1 base and J shed 2 bases, with 9 bases lying between them. DNA of the CDR3: TGCGCCAGCAGCTTGTTCTCAGAACAAGAGACCCAGTACTTC. It specifies CASSLFSEQETQYF.

As DNA, the CDR3 is TGTGCCAGCAGCCAAGTAGGAGGATTAGGGGGAGAAAAACTGTTTTTT. This sequence encodes CASSQVGGLGGEKLFF. The chain joins TRBV14 to TRBJ1-4; perhaps TRBD1 as D (6 bases). This CDR3 is built from 16 residues. V lost 1 base and J 8 bases, leaving 17 bases between the germline ends. CDR1 is SGHDN, CDR2 FVKESK, per germline.